This T cell receptor beta chain comes out of a study of CD8+ T cells in alopecia areata. General study results and limits: For lesional scalp, especially alopecia totalis/universalis, clonality was higher than in normal scalp.

RNA was isolated and reverse transcribed to cDNA, the sequencing template. The data were produced by immunoSEQ multiplex PCR, yet TCRdb's version contains in-frame clones alone and is incomplete. The table lists roughly 140,000 clones, around 49% of them singletons. The length of the CDR3 is 16 residues. Looked up from germline, CDR1 is SGHTA and CDR2 is FQGNSA. Trimming cost V 2 bases and J 3 bases; bases outside gene matches: 5. In regard to this clone: Antigen unknown.

V gene TRBV7-2 combines with J gene TRBJ2-7; 12 positions agree with TRBD2. The sample in question was CD4+ T cells sorted from blood, obtained at week 0. This sequence originates from a human donor with alopecia areata. The CDR3 DNA reads TGTGCCAGCAGCTTACTGACTAGCGGGAGTTTCTACGAGCAGTACTTC. This codes for CASSLLTSGSFYEQYF.